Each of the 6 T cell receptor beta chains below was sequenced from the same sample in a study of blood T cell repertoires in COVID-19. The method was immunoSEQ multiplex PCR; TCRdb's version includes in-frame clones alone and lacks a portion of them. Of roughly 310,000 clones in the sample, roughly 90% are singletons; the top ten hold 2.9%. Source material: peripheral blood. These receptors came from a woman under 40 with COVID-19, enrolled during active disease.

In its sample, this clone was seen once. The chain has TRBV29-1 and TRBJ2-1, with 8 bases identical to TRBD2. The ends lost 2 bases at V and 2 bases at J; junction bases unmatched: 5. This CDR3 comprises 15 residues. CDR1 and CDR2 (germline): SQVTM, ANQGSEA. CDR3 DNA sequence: TGCAGCGTTGAAATCGTAGCGGGACCCTACAATGAGCAGTTCTTC. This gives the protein CSVEIVAGPYNEQFF.

The CDR3: CASSYGRQGAYGYTF. Here the CDR3 DNA reads TGTGCCAGCAGTTACGGGCGACAAGGCGCCTATGGCTACACCTTC. The rearrangement links TRBV6-2 or TRBV6-3 to TRBJ1-2; no firm D call. This CDR3 spans 15 amino acids. Germline loops: CDR1 MNHEY, CDR2 SVGEGT. The V and J ends lost 2 bases and 4 bases respectively, with 14 bases between them.

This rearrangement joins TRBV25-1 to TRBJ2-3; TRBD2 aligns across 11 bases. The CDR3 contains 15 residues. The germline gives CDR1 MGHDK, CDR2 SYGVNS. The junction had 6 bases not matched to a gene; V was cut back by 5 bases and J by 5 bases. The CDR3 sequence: CASSSHTSGGDTQYF. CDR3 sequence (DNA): TGTGCCAGCAGTTCCCACACTAGCGGGGGAGATACGCAGTATTTT.

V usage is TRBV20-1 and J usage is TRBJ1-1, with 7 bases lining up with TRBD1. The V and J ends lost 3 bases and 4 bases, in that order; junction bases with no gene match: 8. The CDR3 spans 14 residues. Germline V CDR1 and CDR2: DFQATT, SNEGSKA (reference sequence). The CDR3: CSASGRQGGTEAFF. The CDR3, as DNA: TGCAGTGCTAGTGGTCGGCAGGGGGGCACTGAAGCTTTCTTT.

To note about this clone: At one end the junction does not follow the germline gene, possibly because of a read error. The CDR3 bases are TGTGCCAGCCGCTTATCCGGGAGCGGGGAGCTGTTTTTT. Translated, it gives CASRLSGSGELFF. The chain combines TRBV5-4 with TRBJ2-2, with a tentative D call TRBD2 (6 bases). This CDR3 is 13 amino acids long. Germline CDR1 SGHNT, CDR2 YYREEE (reference sequence).

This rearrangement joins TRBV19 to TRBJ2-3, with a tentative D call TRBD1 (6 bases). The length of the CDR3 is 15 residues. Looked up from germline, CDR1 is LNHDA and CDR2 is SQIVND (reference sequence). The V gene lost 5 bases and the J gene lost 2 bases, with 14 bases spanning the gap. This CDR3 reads CASSDGGLNTDTQYF. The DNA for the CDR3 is TGTGCCAGTAGTGATGGGGGCCTAAACACAGATACGCAGTATTTT.